This T cell receptor (beta chain) came from a study of vaccination and CD4 T cells after COVID-19. Regarding this clonotype: Antigen specificity is unknown.

Stated time point: late sampling 161 to 241 days after vaccination in a few convalescent patients. Treatment here: roughly nine-day PBMC culture with coronavirus spike peptide pools or control peptides (ViraFEST assay). At the Johns Hopkins FTIC core, DNA taken from cultured CD4+ T cells was sequenced by way of the Oncomine TCR Beta short-read assay. Cultured CD4+ T cells yielded the extracted genomic DNA. TCRdb reprocessed the PCR reads with MiXCR, giving one entry per CDR3 protein. The table shows around 25,000 distinct CDR3 sequences, with about two fifths occurring only once. This CDR3 contains 13 residues. Germline V gene lookup returns CDR1 LNHNV and CDR2 YYDKDF (reference sequence). V was clipped by 0 bases and J by 2 bases, with 5 bases between them.

This receptor was obtained from a human donor who had recovered from COVID-19. The sample here was CD4+ T cells from blood, cultured in vitro, taken about 7 months after SARS-CoV-2 vaccination. The chain joins TRBV15 to TRBJ2-7, with no clear D. DNA of the CDR3: TGTGCCACCAGCAGAGACGCTCCCTACGAGCAGTACTTC. Protein product: CATSRDAPYEQYF.